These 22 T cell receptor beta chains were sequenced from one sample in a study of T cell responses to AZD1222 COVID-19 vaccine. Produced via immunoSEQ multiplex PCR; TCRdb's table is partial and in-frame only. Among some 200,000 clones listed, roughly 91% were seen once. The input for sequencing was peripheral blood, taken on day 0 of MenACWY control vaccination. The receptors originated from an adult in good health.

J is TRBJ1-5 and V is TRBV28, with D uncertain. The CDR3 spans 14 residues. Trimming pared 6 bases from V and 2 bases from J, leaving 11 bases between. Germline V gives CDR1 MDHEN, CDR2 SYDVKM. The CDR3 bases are TGTGCCAGCAGCCCAGACTATCGCAATCAGCCCCAGCATTTT. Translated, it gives CASSPDYRNQPQHF.

CDR3 sequence (DNA): TGTGCCAGTTCCCGGGATCCGGGGGACTATGGCTACACCTTC. Translating gives CASSRDPGDYGYTF. The chain employs TRBV30 and TRBJ1-2; a weak D match, TRBD1 (5 bases). The germline V and J ends were trimmed by 8 bases and 3 bases, with 19 bases remaining between them. CDR3 length equals 14 residues. Per the germline V gene, CDR1 is GTSNPN and CDR2 is SVGIG (reference sequence).

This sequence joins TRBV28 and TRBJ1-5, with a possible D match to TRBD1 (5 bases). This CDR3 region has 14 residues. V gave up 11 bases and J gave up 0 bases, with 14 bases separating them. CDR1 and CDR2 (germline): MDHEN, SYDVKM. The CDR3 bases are TGTGCCGAGAGCCCAGGGAATAGCAATCAGCCCCAGCATTTT. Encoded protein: CAESPGNSNQPQHF.

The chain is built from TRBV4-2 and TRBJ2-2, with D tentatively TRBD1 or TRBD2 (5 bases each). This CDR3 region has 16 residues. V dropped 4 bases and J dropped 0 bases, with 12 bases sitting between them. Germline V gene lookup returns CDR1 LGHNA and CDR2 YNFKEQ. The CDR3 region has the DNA TGTGCCAGCAGCCCCCGGTGGGACGCGAACACCGGGGAGCTGTTTTTT. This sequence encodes CASSPRWDANTGELFF.

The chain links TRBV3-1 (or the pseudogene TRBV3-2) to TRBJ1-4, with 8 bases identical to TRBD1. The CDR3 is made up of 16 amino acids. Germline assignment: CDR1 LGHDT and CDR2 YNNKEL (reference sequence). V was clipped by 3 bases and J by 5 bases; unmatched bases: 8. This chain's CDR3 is CASSQTPGTGNEKLFF. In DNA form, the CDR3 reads TGTGCCAGCAGCCAGACCCCCGGGACAGGCAATGAAAAACTGTTTTTT.

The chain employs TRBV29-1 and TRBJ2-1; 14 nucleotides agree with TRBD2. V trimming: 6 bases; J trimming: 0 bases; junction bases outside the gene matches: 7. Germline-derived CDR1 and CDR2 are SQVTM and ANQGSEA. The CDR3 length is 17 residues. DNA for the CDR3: TGCAGCGTCCACGGACTAGCGGGGGGATTCTCCTACAATGAGCAGTTCTTC. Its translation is CSVHGLAGGFSYNEQFF.

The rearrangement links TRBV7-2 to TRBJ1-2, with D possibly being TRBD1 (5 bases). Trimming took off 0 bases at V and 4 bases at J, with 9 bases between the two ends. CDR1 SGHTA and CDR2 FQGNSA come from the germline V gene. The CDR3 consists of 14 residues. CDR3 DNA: TGTGCCAGCAGCTTAGCGCAGGGAAGCTATGGCTACACCTTC. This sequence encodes CASSLAQGSYGYTF.

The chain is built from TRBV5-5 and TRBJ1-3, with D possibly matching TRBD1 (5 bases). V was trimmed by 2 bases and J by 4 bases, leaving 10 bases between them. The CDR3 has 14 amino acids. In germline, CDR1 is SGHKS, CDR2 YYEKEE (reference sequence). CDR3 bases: TGTGCCAGCAGCTTAGGAGGGGCAGGAAACACCATATATTTT. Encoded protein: CASSLGGAGNTIYF.

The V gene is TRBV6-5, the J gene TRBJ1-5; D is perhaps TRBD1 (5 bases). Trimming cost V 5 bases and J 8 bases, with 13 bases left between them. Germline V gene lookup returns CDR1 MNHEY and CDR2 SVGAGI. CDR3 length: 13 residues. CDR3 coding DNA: TGTGCCAGCAGTCCCGGGGGTTTCGAGCCCCAGCATTTT. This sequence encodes CASSPGGFEPQHF.

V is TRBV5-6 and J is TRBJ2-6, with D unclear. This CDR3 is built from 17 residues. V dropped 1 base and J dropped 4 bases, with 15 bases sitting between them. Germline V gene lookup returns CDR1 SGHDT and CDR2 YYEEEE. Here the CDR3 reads CASSLFAVGIGANVLTF. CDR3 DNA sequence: TGTGCCAGCAGCTTGTTTGCGGTTGGTATAGGGGCCAACGTCCTGACTTTC.

The CDR3 sequence is CAAKAGWGTEAFF. CDR3 in DNA: TGTGCCGCGAAGGCGGGATGGGGGACTGAAGCTTTCTTT. This chain connects TRBV3-1 (or the pseudogene TRBV3-2) to TRBJ1-1; D might be TRBD1 (5 bases). The CDR3 has 13 residues. Trimming stripped 11 bases from V and 5 bases from J, with 18 bases between. Per germline, CDR1 LGHDT and CDR2 YNNKEL (reference sequence).

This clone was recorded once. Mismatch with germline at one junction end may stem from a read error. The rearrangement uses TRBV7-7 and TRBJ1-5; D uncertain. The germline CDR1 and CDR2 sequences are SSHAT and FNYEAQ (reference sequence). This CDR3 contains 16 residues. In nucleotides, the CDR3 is TGTGCTAGCAGCTGTACGTTTGCCTCGATCATCCAGCCCCAGCATTTT. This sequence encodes CASSCTFASIIQPQHF.

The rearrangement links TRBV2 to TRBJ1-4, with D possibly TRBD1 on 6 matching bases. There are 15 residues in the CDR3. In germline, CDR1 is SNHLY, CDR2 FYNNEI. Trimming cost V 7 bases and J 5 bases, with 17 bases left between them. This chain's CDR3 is CASKSQGQRNEKLFF. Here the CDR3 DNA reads TGTGCCAGCAAATCCCAGGGACAACGGAATGAAAAACTGTTTTTT.

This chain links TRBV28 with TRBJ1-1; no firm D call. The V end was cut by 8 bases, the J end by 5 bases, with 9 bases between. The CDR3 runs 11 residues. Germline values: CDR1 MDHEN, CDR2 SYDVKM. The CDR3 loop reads CASGRWTEAFF. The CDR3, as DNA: TGTGCCAGCGGAAGGTGGACTGAAGCTTTCTTT.

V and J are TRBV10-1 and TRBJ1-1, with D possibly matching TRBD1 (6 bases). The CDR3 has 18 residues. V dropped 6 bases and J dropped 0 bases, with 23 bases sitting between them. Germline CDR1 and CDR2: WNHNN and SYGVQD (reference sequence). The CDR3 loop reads CASSLHRTVTQMNTEAFF. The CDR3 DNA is TGCGCCAGCAGCCTTCATAGGACAGTGACCCAAATGAACACTGAAGCTTTCTTT.

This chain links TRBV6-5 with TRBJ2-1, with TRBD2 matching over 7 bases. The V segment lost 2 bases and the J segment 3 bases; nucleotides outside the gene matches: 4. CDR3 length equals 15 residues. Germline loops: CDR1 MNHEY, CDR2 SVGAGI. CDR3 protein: CASSYGGLHYNEQFF. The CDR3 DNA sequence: TGTGCCAGCAGTTACGGGGGACTACACTACAATGAGCAGTTCTTC.

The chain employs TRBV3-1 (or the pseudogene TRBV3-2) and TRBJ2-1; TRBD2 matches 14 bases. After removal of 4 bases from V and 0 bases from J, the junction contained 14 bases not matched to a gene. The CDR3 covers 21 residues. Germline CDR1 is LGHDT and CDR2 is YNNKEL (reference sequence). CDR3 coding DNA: TGTGCCAGCAGCCCCCAGCCGGGACTAGCGGGGGTTGGTATCTCCTACAATGAGCAGTTCTTC. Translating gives CASSPQPGLAGVGISYNEQFF.

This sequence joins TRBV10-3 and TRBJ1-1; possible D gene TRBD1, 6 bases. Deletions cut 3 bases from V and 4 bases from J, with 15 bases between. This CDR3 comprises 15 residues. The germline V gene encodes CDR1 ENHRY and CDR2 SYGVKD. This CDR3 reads CAISDMGVGGTEAFF. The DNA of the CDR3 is TGTGCCATCAGTGATATGGGGGTAGGGGGCACTGAAGCTTTCTTT.

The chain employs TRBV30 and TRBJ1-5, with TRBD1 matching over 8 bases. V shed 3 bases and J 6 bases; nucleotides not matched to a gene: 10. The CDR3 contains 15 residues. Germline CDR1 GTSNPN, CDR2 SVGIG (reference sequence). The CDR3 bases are TGTGCCTGGAGCGACGGACAGGGACTAGGTCAGCCCCAGCATTTT. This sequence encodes CAWSDGQGLGQPQHF.

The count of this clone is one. CDR3 DNA sequence: TGCGCCAGCAGCCAAGAGGTAGGGGCCTCCTCTGGAAACACCATATATTTT. Protein product: CASSQEVGASSGNTIYF. V and J are TRBV4-1 and TRBJ1-3; tentatively, D is TRBD1 (5 bases). V was shortened by 0 bases and J by 0 bases, with 12 bases between the two germline ends. Germline V gene lookup returns CDR1 MGHRA and CDR2 YSYEKL. This CDR3 is 17 amino acids long.

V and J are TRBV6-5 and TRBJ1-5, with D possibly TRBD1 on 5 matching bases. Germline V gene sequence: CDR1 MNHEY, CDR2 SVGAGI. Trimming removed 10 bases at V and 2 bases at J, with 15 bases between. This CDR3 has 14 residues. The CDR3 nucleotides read TGTGCCATTGCACCCTGGGGGGGCAATCAGCCCCAGCATTTT. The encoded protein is CAIAPWGGNQPQHF.

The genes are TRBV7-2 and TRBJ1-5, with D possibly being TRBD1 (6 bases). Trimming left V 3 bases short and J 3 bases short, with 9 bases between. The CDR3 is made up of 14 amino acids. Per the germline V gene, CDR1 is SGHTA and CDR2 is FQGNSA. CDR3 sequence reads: CASSFRGSNQPQHF. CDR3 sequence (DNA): TGTGCCAGCAGCTTTAGGGGGTCCAATCAGCCCCAGCATTTT.